A selection of T cell receptor beta chains follows, all from one sample in a study of blood T cell repertoires in COVID-19. The table came from immunoSEQ multiplex PCR; TCRdb's copy has only in-frame clones and leaves some out. The sample shows about 260,000 clones, 87% of them seen only once. Sequencing was performed on peripheral blood. These receptor sequences come from a woman between 40 and 55 years old who had recovered from COVID-19. Each CDR3 is given with its conserved first and last residue. The D gene is left open where the match is weak. Only some rows state a clone size, as once, few, many or a class for expanded clones.

CDR3 DNA: TGCGCCAGCAGTGAGTGGGGACTAGCGGGGGGCACAGATACGCAGTATTTT; CDR3 protein: CASSEWGLAGGTDTQYF; V gene: TRBV10-1; D gene: TRBD2; J gene: TRBJ2-3; clone size: .
CDR3 DNA: TGTGCCACCAGCAGAGATCTTGGAACAGGGCGGGTGAGGACTGAAGCTTTCTTT; CDR3 protein: CATSRDLGTGRVRTEAFF; V gene: TRBV15; D gene: .; J gene: TRBJ1-1; clone size: .
CDR3 DNA: TGTGCCAGTAGTAATGGCCACGGGACAGGGACCACCGGGGAGCTGTTTTTT; CDR3 protein: CASSNGHGTGTTGELFF; V gene: TRBV19; D gene: TRBD1; J gene: TRBJ2-2; clone size: .
CDR3 DNA: TGTGCCAGCAGCGACAGGGGCGAGCAGTACTTC; CDR3 protein: CASSDRGEQYF; V gene: TRBV7-9; D gene: TRBD1; J gene: TRBJ2-7; clone size: many
CDR3 DNA: TGCGCCAGCAGCCCGGACAGGGACCCTGGAACTAATGAAAAACTGTTTTTT; CDR3 protein: CASSPDRDPGTNEKLFF; V gene: TRBV4-1; D gene: TRBD1; J gene: TRBJ1-4; clone size: .
CDR3 DNA: TGTGCCAGCAGCAAAGCTGGCGGCAGGGGAGCGGCTACTAATGAAAAACTGTTTTTT; CDR3 protein: CASSKAGGRGAATNEKLFF; V gene: TRBV21-1; D gene: .; J gene: TRBJ1-4; clone size: .
CDR3 DNA: TGTGCCAGCAGTTTTAACAGTAAAGAGACCCAGTACTTC; CDR3 protein: CASSFNSKETQYF; V gene: TRBV12-3/TRBV12-4; D gene: .; J gene: TRBJ2-5; clone size: .
CDR3 DNA: TGTGCCACCAGTGGCGGTCACGGCTATGGCTACACCTTC; CDR3 protein: CATSGGHGYGYTF; V gene: TRBV24-1; D gene: .; J gene: TRBJ1-2; clone size: .
CDR3 DNA: TGTGCCAGCAGTTTAAGGTCAGGGGGCGAAGGCGACTATGGCTACACCTTC; CDR3 protein: CASSLRSGGEGDYGYTF; V gene: TRBV27; D gene: TRBD1; J gene: TRBJ1-2; clone size: .
CDR3 DNA: TGTGCCAGCAGCTCTGACTTGAAAGAGACCCAGTACTTC; CDR3 protein: CASSSDLKETQYF; V gene: TRBV5-5; D gene: .; J gene: TRBJ2-5; clone size: .
CDR3 DNA: TGTGCCTGGAGTGTCAGGGCAGGGAAGAGCAATCAGCCCCAGCATTTT; CDR3 protein: CAWSVRAGKSNQPQHF; V gene: TRBV30; D gene: .; J gene: TRBJ1-5; clone size: .
CDR3 DNA: TGTGCCAGCAGCCCAGCGTCAGTCCCCGGGCAGTACTTC; CDR3 protein: CASSPASVPGQYF; V gene: TRBV5-6; D gene: .; J gene: TRBJ2-7; clone size: once
CDR3 DNA: TGTGCCGGCATGGCTACTAGGGAGACCCAGTACTTC; CDR3 protein: CAGMATRETQYF; V gene: TRBV2; D gene: .; J gene: TRBJ2-5; clone size: .
CDR3 DNA: TGCGCCAGCAGCTTGGGGACAGGGGGCGCGAGTTTCCGGGGGCGAATCCACGAGCAGTACTTC; CDR3 protein: CASSLGTGGASFRGRIHEQYF; V gene: TRBV5-1; D gene: TRBD1; J gene: TRBJ2-7; clone size: .
CDR3 DNA: TGCGCCAGCAGCTCCCAGGGGGCCCTAAATGAAGCTTTCTTT; CDR3 protein: CASSSQGALNEAFF; V gene: TRBV5-1; D gene: TRBD1; J gene: TRBJ1-1; clone size: .
CDR3 DNA: TGTGCCAGCAGTTCGGACAGGGGGCCCACTGAAGCTTTCTTT; CDR3 protein: CASSSDRGPTEAFF; V gene: TRBV5-6; D gene: TRBD1; J gene: TRBJ1-1; clone size: .
CDR3 DNA: TGTGCCAGCAGCGCCTCCACAGCAACTAATGAAAAACTGTTTTTT; CDR3 protein: CASSASTATNEKLFF; V gene: TRBV3-1/TRBV3-2; D gene: .; J gene: TRBJ1-4; clone size: .
CDR3 DNA: TGTGCCAGCAGTTTAATGGCAACGCCTAACTATGGCTACACCTTC; CDR3 protein: CASSLMATPNYGYTF; V gene: TRBV27; D gene: .; J gene: TRBJ1-2; clone size: .
CDR3 DNA: TGCGCCAGCAGCGGGGGACCGCTTGGGACAGGTTATGAAAAACTGTTTTTT; CDR3 protein: CASSGGPLGTGYEKLFF; V gene: TRBV5-1; D gene: TRBD1; J gene: TRBJ1-4; clone size: .
CDR3 DNA: TGTGCCAGCAGTGATAGGGGACTAGGGTACAATGAGCAGTTCTTC; CDR3 protein: CASSDRGLGYNEQFF; V gene: TRBV2; D gene: TRBD2; J gene: TRBJ2-1; clone size: .
CDR3 DNA: TGCGCCAGCAGCCAGCGCAACACTGAAGCTTTCTTT; CDR3 protein: CASSQRNTEAFF; V gene: TRBV4-1; D gene: .; J gene: TRBJ1-1; clone size: .
CDR3 DNA: TGTGCCAGTAGTACATCAGGGACAGGGTACGGAAAACTGTTTTTT; CDR3 protein: CASSTSGTGYGKLFF; V gene: TRBV19; D gene: TRBD1; J gene: TRBJ1-4; clone size: .
CDR3 DNA: TGTGCCAGCAGTGAAGGTGGTTTAGCCCCGCAGCGGGCCTATGGCTACACCTTC; CDR3 protein: CASSEGGLAPQRAYGYTF; V gene: TRBV25-1; D gene: .; J gene: TRBJ1-2; clone size: .
CDR3 DNA: TGTGCCGGAGGACAGGGTTTCACAGATACGCAGTATTTT; CDR3 protein: CAGGQGFTDTQYF; V gene: TRBV6-1; D gene: TRBD1; J gene: TRBJ2-3; clone size: few
CDR3 DNA: TGCAGTATGTCGACAGGCGATGGCTACACCTTC; CDR3 protein: CSMSTGDGYTF; V gene: TRBV20-1; D gene: .; J gene: TRBJ1-2; clone size: .
CDR3 DNA: TGTGCCAGCCGGTTTGGGGCGGGGGAGCAAGAGACCCAGTACTTC; CDR3 protein: CASRFGAGEQETQYF; V gene: TRBV2; D gene: TRBD2; J gene: TRBJ2-5; clone size: many
CDR3 DNA: TGTGCCAGCAGCTTCGGTGGCGGGAACACTGAAGCTTTCTTT; CDR3 protein: CASSFGGGNTEAFF; V gene: TRBV7-9; D gene: .; J gene: TRBJ1-1; clone size: .
CDR3 DNA: TGTGCCAGCATTCAAACTGGGAGGCTAGCGGGGGGATCTGAGCAGTTCTTC; CDR3 protein: CASIQTGRLAGGSEQFF; V gene: TRBV2; D gene: TRBD2; J gene: TRBJ2-1; clone size: .
CDR3 DNA: TGTGCCAGCAGCTTGAGCCGTCTGCGCGGGGGCCTCACAGATACGCAGTATTTT; CDR3 protein: CASSLSRLRGGLTDTQYF; V gene: TRBV5-4; D gene: .; J gene: TRBJ2-3; clone size: few
CDR3 DNA: TGTGCCAGCAGCCGGGGGACAGCCTACGAGCAGTACTTC; CDR3 protein: CASSRGTAYEQYF; V gene: TRBV9; D gene: .; J gene: TRBJ2-7; clone size: .
CDR3 DNA: TGTGCCAGCAGTGAGGGGGCACTCCAAAATTCACCCCTCCACTTT; CDR3 protein: CASSEGALQNSPLHF; V gene: TRBV2; D gene: .; J gene: TRBJ1-6; clone size: .
CDR3 DNA: TGTGCCAGCAGCTCCCCGGGACAGGGACACATAGGTTGGACAGATACGCAGTATTTT; CDR3 protein: CASSSPGQGHIGWTDTQYF; V gene: TRBV11-2; D gene: TRBD1; J gene: TRBJ2-3; clone size: .
CDR3 DNA: TGCGCCAGCAGCTTCTCGGCGGGTTCAAGGGTGGCTTTCTTT; CDR3 protein: CASSFSAGSRVAFF; V gene: TRBV5-1; D gene: .; J gene: TRBJ1-1; clone size: .
CDR3 DNA: TGTGCCAGCCGCTGGCGGTATTACACCGGGGAGCTGTTTTTT; CDR3 protein: CASRWRYYTGELFF; V gene: TRBV6-5; D gene: .; J gene: TRBJ2-2; clone size: .
CDR3 DNA: TGTGCCAGCAGCCAACAGGGCGTTAGCACTGAAGCTTTCTTT; CDR3 protein: CASSQQGVSTEAFF; V gene: TRBV3-1/TRBV3-2; D gene: .; J gene: TRBJ1-1; clone size: few
CDR3 DNA: TGTGCCAGCAGTCCCGGATCGACGGAATGGAGGGAGCAGTACTTC; CDR3 protein: CASSPGSTEWREQYF; V gene: TRBV28; D gene: .; J gene: TRBJ2-7; clone size: .
CDR3 DNA: TGTGCCAGCGACAGGGGGACTCAGCCCCAGCATTTT; CDR3 protein: CASDRGTQPQHF; V gene: TRBV2; D gene: TRBD1; J gene: TRBJ1-5; clone size: once
CDR3 DNA: TGTGCCAGCAGTCCCCGTCGACAGGGGAAGCAGCCCCAGCATTTT; CDR3 protein: CASSPRRQGKQPQHF; V gene: TRBV2; D gene: TRBD1; J gene: TRBJ1-5; clone size: .
CDR3 DNA: TGTGCCAGCAGCTCGAGTAGTCGGAGTCACACAGATACGCAGTATTTT; CDR3 protein: CASSSSSRSHTDTQYF; V gene: TRBV9; D gene: .; J gene: TRBJ2-3; clone size: .
CDR3 DNA: TGTGCCAGCAGCTTAGGGAGACTTAATTCACCCCTCCACTTT; CDR3 protein: CASSLGRLNSPLHF; V gene: TRBV13; D gene: .; J gene: TRBJ1-6; clone size: .
CDR3 DNA: TGTGCCAGCAGCTCGTGGACAGCGCCCTATGGCTACACCTTC; CDR3 protein: CASSSWTAPYGYTF; V gene: TRBV13; D gene: .; J gene: TRBJ1-2; clone size: .
CDR3 DNA: TGTGCCAGCAGCTTAGATATCGGACAGGATGCTGGAAACACCATATATTTT; CDR3 protein: CASSLDIGQDAGNTIYF; V gene: TRBV7-7; D gene: TRBD1; J gene: TRBJ1-3; clone size: .
CDR3 DNA: TGTGCCAGCACCTTCCGGGGAGCTAACTATGGCTACACCTTC; CDR3 protein: CASTFRGANYGYTF; V gene: TRBV9; D gene: .; J gene: TRBJ1-2; clone size: .
CDR3 DNA: TGTGCCAGCAGCTTGGTAGGGGGGGCGCGGCCCCAGCATTTT; CDR3 protein: CASSLVGGARPQHF; V gene: TRBV5-7; D gene: .; J gene: TRBJ1-5; clone size: few
CDR3 DNA: TGTGCCAGCAGTGCTGGAGGGGCGCGGGAGACCCAGTACTTC; CDR3 protein: CASSAGGARETQYF; V gene: TRBV2; D gene: .; J gene: TRBJ2-5; clone size: .
CDR3 DNA: TGTGCCAGTAGTCCGCGGACAGGGAGAAACACCGGGGAGCTGTTTTTT; CDR3 protein: CASSPRTGRNTGELFF; V gene: TRBV19; D gene: TRBD1; J gene: TRBJ2-2; clone size: .
CDR3 DNA: TGTGCCAGCAGCCTAAGACAGGGCGGAACTGAAGCTTTCTTT; CDR3 protein: CASSLRQGGTEAFF; V gene: TRBV7-9; D gene: TRBD1; J gene: TRBJ1-1; clone size: .
CDR3 DNA: TGTGCCAGCAGTTTCGGGCAGGGAGGGATCAATCAGCCCCAGCATTTT; CDR3 protein: CASSFGQGGINQPQHF; V gene: TRBV27; D gene: .; J gene: TRBJ1-5; clone size: few
CDR3 DNA: TGTGCCAGCAGCGTTACAGGGGGAGGAAACTATGGCTACACCTTC; CDR3 protein: CASSVTGGGNYGYTF; V gene: TRBV7-2; D gene: TRBD1; J gene: TRBJ1-2; clone size: .
CDR3 DNA: TGTGCCTGGAGTGTTTCGGGAAGGAACACCATATATTTT; CDR3 protein: CAWSVSGRNTIYF; V gene: TRBV30; D gene: .; J gene: TRBJ1-3; clone size: .
CDR3 DNA: TGTGCCAGCAGCTTAGAGGGGCATGCCTACAATGAGCAGTTCTTC; CDR3 protein: CASSLEGHAYNEQFF; V gene: TRBV7-2; D gene: .; J gene: TRBJ2-1; clone size: .
CDR3 DNA: TGTGCCAGCAGCCTGAACAGGGGGAGCTCCTATAATTCACCCCTCCACTTT; CDR3 protein: CASSLNRGSSYNSPLHF; V gene: TRBV7-2; D gene: TRBD1; J gene: TRBJ1-6; clone size: few
CDR3 DNA: TGTGCCAGCAGTTTCTCGGGGGGGGCTTTCTTT; CDR3 protein: CASSFSGGAFF; V gene: TRBV12-3/TRBV12-4; D gene: .; J gene: TRBJ1-1; clone size: .